These 17 T cell receptor beta chains originate from one sample sequenced in a study of regulatory T cells in long-lasting Graves disease. The time point here: persistent/refractory GD, antithyroid drugs over 5 years with positive TRAb. The TCR library was prepared using RNA isolated from PBMCs. Library construction for TCR beta used iRepertoire HTBI primers and Arm-PCR of CDR3 regions. One entry per CDR3 protein results from TCRdb running MiXCR on the multiplex PCR reads. The table includes roughly 400,000 distinct CDR3 sequences, 21% detected once. This sample comprised peripheral blood mononuclear cells (PBMCs), obtained when the disease was refractory, from a patient treated with antithyroid drugs. The receptors derive from a female donor with Graves disease.

The chain employs TRBV6-5 and TRBJ2-2, with TRBD1 matching 12 bases. This CDR3 spans 17 amino acids. V lost 4 bases to trimming and J lost 6 bases; unmatched junction nucleotides: 9. CDR1 is MNHEY, CDR2 SVGAGI, per germline. CDR3 in DNA: TGTGCCAGCAGTTGGGCGGGACAGGGGGCCTTGGCCGGGGAGCTGTTTTTT. The encoded protein is CASSWAGQGALAGELFF.

This sequence joins TRBV5-1 and TRBJ2-7; TRBD1 matches 10 bases. With V trimmed by 4 bases and J by 0 bases, 4 bases remained unmatched. The CDR3 loop spans 15 amino acids. Germline V CDR1 and CDR2: SGHRS, YFSETQ. The CDR3: CASSIDRGLSYEQYF. In nucleotides, the CDR3 is TGCGCCAGCAGCATAGACAGGGGGCTCTCCTACGAGCAGTACTTC.

This clonotype showed up just a few times. The chain has TRBV10-3 and TRBJ2-3; D is uncertain. Germline values: CDR1 ENHRY, CDR2 SYGVKD. Trimming cost V 7 bases and J 5 bases, with 10 bases left between them. The CDR3 extends over 12 amino acids. CDR3 protein: CAINGVGDTQYF. Written as DNA, the CDR3 is TGTGCCATCAATGGAGTAGGAGATACGCAGTATTTT.

There are many counts of this clonotype. A junction end diverges from the germline sequence, so it may reflect a read error. The rearrangement uses TRBV27 and TRBJ2-5, with 10 bases aligning to TRBD2. Germline CDR1 and CDR2: MNHEY and SMNVEV (reference sequence). The CDR3 runs to 17 residues. The CDR3 coding sequence is TGTGCCAGCACCAAGATAGCGGGAGGAACCTTTCAAGGGACCCAGTACTTC. Translated: CASTKIAGGTFQGTQYF.

Only a few counts were recorded for this clonotype. The germline gene is not matched at one end of the junction; a read error may be the cause. V gene TRBV28 combines with J gene TRBJ1-4; TRBD1 matches at 7 bases. The CDR3 consists of 17 residues. The germline V gene encodes CDR1 MDHEN and CDR2 SYDVKM. The CDR3 spells CASSTQGQRATNERLFF. The CDR3 DNA follows: TGTGCCAGCAGTACACAGGGACAGCGTGCAACTAATGAAAGACTGTTTTTT.

The chain has TRBV10-3 and TRBJ2-7, with TRBD2 matching over 8 bases. J gave up 5 bases and V 4 bases, and 13 bases lay outside the gene matches. From germline, CDR1 is ENHRY and CDR2 SYGVKD. The CDR3 is 16 amino acids. The CDR3 loop reads CAISGSLGLANDEQYF. For the CDR3, the DNA is TGTGCCATCAGTGGCTCCCTCGGACTAGCTAACGACGAGCAGTACTTC.

The genes are TRBV5-1 and TRBJ2-3; 10 bases agree with TRBD2. This CDR3 spans 15 amino acids. Germline V gives CDR1 SGHRS, CDR2 YFSETQ. J was trimmed by 0 bases and V by 4 bases; bases with no gene match: 2. CDR3 sequence reads: CASSKLAGSTDTQYF. For the CDR3, the DNA is TGCGCCAGCAGCAAACTAGCGGGAAGCACAGATACGCAGTATTTT.

This chain links TRBV13 with TRBJ2-3; TRBD2 is a possible D gene (6 bases). Germline loops: CDR1 PRHDT, CDR2 FYEKMQ (reference sequence). This CDR3 is built from 15 residues. Trimming took off 0 bases at V and 4 bases at J, with 11 bases between the two ends. The CDR3 region is CASSLGRGKSDTQYF. The CDR3 DNA sequence: TGTGCCAGCAGCTTAGGCCGCGGGAAATCAGATACGCAGTATTTT.

This chain connects TRBV30 to TRBJ2-2; D might be TRBD2 (5 bases). V shed 0 bases and J shed 1 base, with 21 bases lying between them. This CDR3 has 19 residues. In germline, CDR1 is GTSNPN, CDR2 SVGIG (reference sequence). The CDR3 DNA sequence: TGTGCCTGGAGTGTACTCTCTTTGTGGGAGAGAAAGAACACCGGGGAGCTGTTTTTT. Its protein product is CAWSVLSLWERKNTGELFF.

This clonotype was found many times. V gene TRBV15 combines with J gene TRBJ2-1; the match to TRBD2 covers 7 bases. Germline lookup yields CDR1 LNHNV and CDR2 YYDKDF (reference sequence). Trimming removed 0 bases from V and 8 bases from J; junction bases left unmatched: 13. The CDR3 extends over 17 amino acids. CDR3 in DNA: TGTGCCACCAGCAGAGATACATTTGCGGGAGCGGACCATGAGCAGTTCTTC. Its translation is CATSRDTFAGADHEQFF.

There are a few counts of this clonotype. The J gene is TRBJ2-7, the V gene TRBV5-6; the D gene is possibly TRBD2 (6 bases). Germline V gives CDR1 SGHDT, CDR2 YYEEEE. This CDR3 spans 16 amino acids. V lost 4 bases, J lost 2 bases, and 19 bases lay in between. The CDR3 reads CASSLTGLQDTYEQYF. The CDR3 coding sequence is TGTGCCAGCAGCCTAACGGGACTCCAAGATACCTACGAGCAGTACTTC.

The V gene is TRBV27, the J gene TRBJ2-5, with D perhaps TRBD1 or TRBD2 (5 bases each). The J call is in doubt because the DNA end fits TRBJ2-1 better. In germline, CDR1 is MNHEY, CDR2 SMNVEV (reference sequence). This CDR3 contains 14 residues. This CDR3 reads CASSLSPGRNEQFF. The CDR3 coding sequence is TGTGCCAGCAGTTTAAGTCCGGGACGCAATGAGCAGTTCTTC.

This clonotype showed up many times. The CDR3 here is CASSLPLSGPYQETQYF. Here the CDR3 DNA reads TGTGCCAGCAGTTTGCCCCTCAGTGGACCGTACCAAGAGACCCAGTACTTC. The chain has TRBV28 and TRBJ2-5; D gene uncertain. CDR1 and CDR2 from the germline V gene are MDHEN and SYDVKM. The V end lost 3 bases, the J end lost 0 bases, and 17 bases lay between the germline ends. The length of the CDR3 is 17 residues.

The V and J genes are TRBV4-1 and TRBJ1-1; D unclear. CDR1 MGHRA and CDR2 YSYEKL come from the germline V gene. The CDR3 has 13 amino acids. Trimming stripped 5 bases from V and 2 bases from J, with 9 bases between. The CDR3 nucleotides are TGCGCCAGCAGCGACCCGGGAAACACTGAAGCTTTCTTT. It yields the protein CASSDPGNTEAFF.

This clonotype showed up many times. This chain links TRBV5-8 with TRBJ2-7, with 7 bases fitting TRBD1. The CDR3 loop spans 14 amino acids. The J segment lost 6 bases and the V segment lost 5 bases, leaving 11 bases of the junction unmatched. Germline lookup yields CDR1 SGHTS and CDR2 YDEGEE. The CDR3 region is CASSVDRQKGEQYF. For the CDR3, the DNA is TGTGCCAGCAGTGTGGACAGGCAAAAGGGCGAGCAGTACTTC. Drawing the rest from reference TRBV5-8 and TRBJ2-7, the complete variable domain is EAGVTQSPTHLIKTRGQQATLRCSPISGHTSVYWYQQALGLGLQFLLWYDEGEERNRGNFPPRFSGRQFPNYSSELNVNALELEDSALYLCASSVDRQKGEQYFGPGTRLTVT.

The sample holds many counts of this clonotype. J is TRBJ2-5 and V is TRBV6-1; the D is unclear. Deletions cut 11 bases from V and 1 base from J, with 14 bases between. The CDR3 length is 13 residues. Germline V lookup: CDR1 MNHNS, CDR2 SASEGT. The CDR3, as DNA: TGTGCCTCACAGTCCTGGGGCCAAGAGACCCAGTACTTC. Its protein is CASQSWGQETQYF.

This clonotype was seen many times. The rearrangement joins TRBV28 to TRBJ1-5, with 7 bases fitting TRBD1. Germline CDR1 and CDR2: MDHEN and SYDVKM. V was pared by 1 base and J by 0 bases, with 3 bases of the junction left unmatched. The CDR3 covers 16 residues. This chain's CDR3 is CASSLSTGHSNQPQHF. The CDR3 bases are TGTGCCAGCAGTTTATCGACAGGGCATAGCAATCAGCCCCAGCATTTT.